The clone carrying this T cell receptor (beta chain) was seen only a few times. The data belong to a study of blood T cells in healthy people across ages. The second PCR ran roughly 6 to 11 cycles with a sample-barcoded 5' primer and J-beta primers. TCRdb recomputed calls from the 5' RACE reads with MiXCR, one row per CDR3 protein. The sample yields fewer than 800,000 distinct CDR3 sequences, more than 20% seen once. CDR3 length equals 13 residues. Per germline, CDR1 MGHDK and CDR2 SYGVNS. Trimming stripped 5 bases from V and 2 bases from J, with 10 bases between. A further study also used this sample, focusing on T cells of mothers and their children.

Source material: blood. The sequence came from a boy under 18 in good health. The gene calls are TRBV25-1 and TRBJ2-7, with TRBD1 as a possible D gene (5 bases). The CDR3 bases are TGTGCCAGCAGTAAGGGGCCCACCTACGAGCAGTACTTC. Its protein product is CASSKGPTYEQYF.